This T cell receptor beta chain was captured by sequencing in a study of cytomegalovirus exposure and HLA in healthy donors. Study results and limitations: At a 0.05 false discovery rate, a later analysis found some 18,000 TCR beta sequences to be associated with HLA alleles. Near-uniform donor sequencing depth was presumed by presence/absence analyses. Later analysis indicated greater clonal expansion among HLA-associated TCR beta chains than among equally common other chains.

Primers for the PCR totalled 60 Vbeta and 13 Jbeta. Profiled with immunoSEQ multiplex PCR; TCRdb holds only in-frame clones, not every one. The table lists around 94,000 clones, around four fifths of them singletons. In the case of this clone: Its antigen is still unknown.

As for the donors, each was a healthy bone marrow donor. Source material: PBMCs. The TCR was taken from a man aged 40-49 years in good health and CMV-seronegative.

The CDR3 coding sequence is TGTGCCAGCAGCCCCCGACACGTTTCGCCTGGAAACACCATATATTTT. Translating it yields CASSPRHVSPGNTIYF. The genes are TRBV5-4 and TRBJ1-3; D is unclear. The germline V gene has CDR1 SGHNT and CDR2 YYREEE (reference sequence). V lost 4 bases, J lost 2 bases, and 16 bases lay in between. The CDR3 has 16 residues.